This TCR beta chain was sequenced in a study of blood T cell repertoires in COVID-19 (dated by TCRdb to the early 2020s). With regard to the full study: Samples covering the acute and convalescent phases of COVID-19 were provided by collaborators in the United States, Italy and Spain. Where HLA class I and class II types were available, the types were taken from metadata supplied by the sample provider, not from assay-based typing. Nearly every sample came with metadata listing a de-identified subject ID, COVID-19 status, age in years and sex. A freely available public database, intended as a resource for researchers studying the immune response to SARS-CoV-2, is where the repertoires were released. The material from the prospective study consisted of cDNA or gDNA derived from T cells, B-cell-depleted T cells, or PBMCs. The dataset comprised deeply sampled blood TCRbeta repertoires from subjects exposed to, actively infected with, or recovered from COVID-19. The samples were drawn from the first 160 participants of the ongoing ImmuneRACE study and from 1,254 subjects provided by 6 global collaborators. The research as a whole found: How much clinical and demographic metadata was included differed by source and by participant, and the metadata was provided uncurated.

The collaborating institutions used their own protocols to collect whole blood in K2EDTA tubes. For TCRbeta analysis, collaborators shipped samples as frozen whole blood, isolated PBMCs, or DNA extracted from either of those sample types. To note about this clone: There is no known antigen for this receptor. Base qualities are not provided; no much larger clone lies one nucleotide away.

The CDR3 starts with the cysteine, ends with the phenylalanine, and has 12 residues. Only CDR3 DNA is held: 36 bases, read in frame from base 1. Trimmed from V: 8 bases; trimmed from J: 7 bases; junction bases lacking a gene match: 4. CDR1 and CDR2 were assigned from the germline V gene (reference sequence) as MNHEY and SMNVEV. The immunoSEQ Assay, a bias-controlled multiplex PCR, was used to amplify TCRbeta CDR3 regions from genomic DNA. Turning to the authors' computational methods: The number of nucleated cells in each sample was estimated by amplification of reference gene primers within the assay. To quantify the absolute abundance of each unique TCRbeta CDR3 rearrangement, sequence reads were collapsed and filtered. For each sample, productive Simpson clonality was calculated as the square root of Simpson's diversity index across productive rearrangements. TCRdb's version of the immuneACCESS table is confined to in-frame rearrangements and falls short of the full clone set. An unresolved V gene accounts for under half of the shortfall where checked; the remainder is of unknown origin. V and J calls plus clone size are reproduced from that table; the DNA served to infer D and trimming. Recorded for this sample are some 150,000 clones; 70% to 85% of them occurred a single time. The ten largest account for about 7.2% of the sample.

Sequences were obtained from peripheral blood. The TCR comes from a woman aged 45-65 years in a cohort sampled during active or convalescent COVID-19. The rearranged segments are TRBV27 and TRBJ2-7, and 11 junction bases match TRBD1. Here is the DNA: TGTGCCAGCGGGACAGGGGGGGTGGAGCAGTACTTC. Translated, this is CASGTGGVEQYF.